These 2 T cell receptor beta chains originate from one sample sequenced in a study of T-cell reconstitution after alpha-beta-depleted transplantation in children. Unique molecular identifiers tagged the TCRbeta library. MiXCR was run by TCRdb on the PCR reads, yielding one entry per CDR3 protein. In the table there are 200,000 to 300,000 distinct CDR3 sequences, around 13% of which are singletons. Sequencing used PBMCs from the stem cell graft donor, obtained from the stem cell graft. The receptors stem from a human donor who donated a stem cell graft to a child with acute lymphoblastic leukemia.

This clonotype was seen repeatedly, ten times or more. V and J are TRBV19 and TRBJ2-3, with D possibly called TRBD1 or TRBD2 (5 bases each). Germline CDR1 reads LNHDA; CDR2 reads SQIVND (reference sequence). Between the trimmed V and J ends, which lost 3 bases and 0 bases, there was a span of 13 bases. There are 16 residues in the CDR3. Written as DNA, the CDR3 is TGTGCCAGTAGTATCTACGGGGACCCTAGCACAGATACGCAGTATTTT. It is translated as CASSIYGDPSTDTQYF.

This clonotype was picked up many times. The chain combines TRBV13 with TRBJ2-7, with 9 bases matching TRBD1. Germline assignment: CDR1 PRHDT and CDR2 FYEKMQ (reference sequence). This CDR3 region has 15 residues. Trimming took 3 bases from V and 3 from J; bases not matched to a gene: 6. Written as DNA, the CDR3 is TGTGCCAGCAGCTTGCGACAGGGGGATCGCTACGAGCAGTACTTC. Translating gives CASSLRQGDRYEQYF.